Listed below are T cell receptor beta chains from one sample, sequenced in a study of T cells in Graves' hyperthyroidism and ophthalmopathy. MiXCR, applied by TCRdb to the multiplex PCR reads, yields one record per CDR3 protein. This sample has 650,000 to 750,000 distinct CDR3 sequences, with 14% found just once. The source material was blood. The receptor set was obtained from a woman aged 18-35 years with Graves' hyperthyroidism. The CDR3 runs from the conserved cysteine through the conserved F or W. D genes are given only for firm matches. Expanded clones are given a class, and other clones once, few, many or no size at all.

J gene: TRBJ1-3; D gene: NA; clone size: NA; V gene: TRBV7-9; CDR3 protein: CASSATDNTIYF; CDR3 DNA: TGTGCCAGCAGCGCGACCGATAACACCATATATTTT
J gene: TRBJ1-2; D gene: NA; clone size: few; V gene: TRBV28; CDR3 protein: CASSTGTDYGYTF; CDR3 DNA: TGTGCCAGCAGCACTGGGACGGACTATGGCTACACCTTC
J gene: TRBJ2-6; D gene: NA; clone size: NA; V gene: TRBV20-1; CDR3 protein: CSASRSGSGANVLTF; CDR3 DNA: TGCAGTGCTAGTAGGTCTGGTTCTGGGGCCAACGTCCTGACTTTC
J gene: TRBJ2-7; D gene: NA; clone size: many; V gene: TRBV6-2/TRBV6-3; CDR3 protein: CASSYSRTGDEQYF; CDR3 DNA: TGTGCCAGCAGTTACTCGCGGACTGGCGACGAGCAGTACTTC
J gene: TRBJ1-2; D gene: NA; clone size: NA; V gene: TRBV4-3; CDR3 protein: CASSQDGHYGGYTF; CDR3 DNA: TGCGCCAGCAGCCAAGATGGACACTATGGTGGCTACACCTTC
J gene: TRBJ2-1; D gene: NA; clone size: NA; V gene: TRBV6-1; CDR3 protein: CASTQGQHAYNEQFF; CDR3 DNA: TGTGCCAGCACCCAAGGCCAGCACGCCTACAATGAGCAGTTCTTC
J gene: TRBJ1-2; D gene: NA; clone size: NA; V gene: TRBV7-3; CDR3 protein: CASSPHPTYRSGYTF; CDR3 DNA: TGTGCCAGCAGCCCCCACCCCACGTACAGGAGTGGCTACACCTTC
J gene: TRBJ2-1; D gene: NA; clone size: NA; V gene: TRBV28; CDR3 protein: CASSFVGLTNEQFF; CDR3 DNA: TGTGCCAGCAGTTTCGTGGGACTCACTAATGAGCAGTTCTTC
J gene: TRBJ1-5; D gene: TRBD1; clone size: NA; V gene: TRBV4-3; CDR3 protein: CASSQDLGQGSGQPQHF; CDR3 DNA: TGCGCCAGCAGCCAGGACCTCGGACAGGGGAGTGGTCAGCCCCAGCATTTT
J gene: TRBJ1-1; D gene: TRBD1; clone size: few; V gene: TRBV20-1; CDR3 protein: CSARVGVAGGFTEAFF; CDR3 DNA: TGCAGTGCTAGGGTAGGGGTGGCAGGGGGGTTCACTGAAGCTTTCTTT
J gene: TRBJ2-3; D gene: NA; clone size: few; V gene: TRBV19; CDR3 protein: CASSIAGWGTDTQYF; CDR3 DNA: TGTGCCAGTAGTATCGCGGGTTGGGGCACAGATACGCAGTATTTT
J gene: TRBJ2-3; D gene: NA; clone size: many; V gene: TRBV28; CDR3 protein: CASSSPPGPTDTQYF; CDR3 DNA: TGTGCCAGCAGTTCCCCCCCCGGACCCACAGATACGCAGTATTTT
J gene: TRBJ2-1; D gene: TRBD1; clone size: few; V gene: TRBV29-1; CDR3 protein: CSVARQGRQFF; CDR3 DNA: TGCAGCGTTGCGCGACAGGGCAGGCAGTTCTTC
J gene: TRBJ2-4; D gene: TRBD2; clone size: few; V gene: TRBV29-1; CDR3 protein: CSVGGTAKNIQYF; CDR3 DNA: TGCAGCGTGGGAGGGACGGCCAAAAACATTCAGTACTTC
J gene: TRBJ1-5; D gene: TRBD1; clone size: NA; V gene: TRBV5-6; CDR3 protein: CASSFSGTGYSNQPQHF; CDR3 DNA: TGTGCCAGCAGCTTTTCCGGGACAGGCTATAGCAATCAGCCCCAGCATTTT